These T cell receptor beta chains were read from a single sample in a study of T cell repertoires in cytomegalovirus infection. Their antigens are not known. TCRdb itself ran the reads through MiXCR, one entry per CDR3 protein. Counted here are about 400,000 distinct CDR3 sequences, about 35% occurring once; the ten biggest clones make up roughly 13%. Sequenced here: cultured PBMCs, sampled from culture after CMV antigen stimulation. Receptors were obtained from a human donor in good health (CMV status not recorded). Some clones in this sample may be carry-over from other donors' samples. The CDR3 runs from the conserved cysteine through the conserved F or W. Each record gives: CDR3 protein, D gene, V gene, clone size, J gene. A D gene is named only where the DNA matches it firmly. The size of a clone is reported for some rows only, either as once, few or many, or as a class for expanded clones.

CDR3aa: CSVESGPGATEAFF; d_gene: NA; v_gene: TRBV29-1; abundance: few; j_gene: TRBJ1-1
CDR3aa: CASSLEGKRHNEQFF; d_gene: NA; v_gene: TRBV7-2; abundance: NA; j_gene: TRBJ2-1
CDR3aa: CSASKREAGEQFF; d_gene: TRBD2; v_gene: TRBV20-1; abundance: NA; j_gene: TRBJ2-1
CDR3aa: CASSFGKDRALTPEQYF; d_gene: TRBD1; v_gene: TRBV7-9; abundance: NA; j_gene: TRBJ2-7
CDR3aa: CASSHLFYLNTEAFF; d_gene: NA; v_gene: TRBV4-1; abundance: many; j_gene: TRBJ1-1
CDR3aa: CASSDGMGEVYGYTF; d_gene: NA; v_gene: TRBV4-3; abundance: NA; j_gene: TRBJ1-2
CDR3aa: CASSVDADSSYNEQFF; d_gene: NA; v_gene: TRBV9; abundance: NA; j_gene: TRBJ2-1
CDR3aa: CSAAGEETQYF; d_gene: NA; v_gene: TRBV20-1; abundance: few; j_gene: TRBJ2-5
CDR3aa: CASSLLATQTTEAFF; d_gene: NA; v_gene: TRBV27; abundance: few; j_gene: TRBJ1-1
CDR3aa: CASSPAGRAAEAFF; d_gene: NA; v_gene: TRBV11-2; abundance: few; j_gene: TRBJ1-1
CDR3aa: CASSIGFGGGQPQHF; d_gene: NA; v_gene: TRBV19; abundance: NA; j_gene: TRBJ1-5
CDR3aa: CSVGLAGGYEQYF; d_gene: TRBD2; v_gene: TRBV29-1; abundance: NA; j_gene: TRBJ2-7
CDR3aa: CASSQDSTTTPQYF; d_gene: NA; v_gene: TRBV4-1; abundance: NA; j_gene: TRBJ2-5
CDR3aa: CASSPSPGLAARRVYEQYF; d_gene: TRBD2; v_gene: TRBV5-4; abundance: few; j_gene: TRBJ2-7
CDR3aa: CATSRDRFNTEAFF; d_gene: NA; v_gene: TRBV15; abundance: few; j_gene: TRBJ1-1
CDR3aa: CASSPGQGHTEAFF; d_gene: TRBD1; v_gene: TRBV19; abundance: few; j_gene: TRBJ1-1
CDR3aa: CASSLSGGYTF; d_gene: NA; v_gene: TRBV7-2; abundance: NA; j_gene: TRBJ1-2
CDR3aa: CASSYSGQGNTEAFF; d_gene: TRBD1; v_gene: TRBV6-2/TRBV6-3; abundance: NA; j_gene: TRBJ1-1
CDR3aa: CASSPEHRAYEKLFF; d_gene: NA; v_gene: TRBV4-1; abundance: NA; j_gene: TRBJ1-4
CDR3aa: CASSGGSVYGYTF; d_gene: NA; v_gene: TRBV27; abundance: NA; j_gene: TRBJ1-2
CDR3aa: CASSSRVATYEQYF; d_gene: NA; v_gene: TRBV12-3/TRBV12-4; abundance: many; j_gene: TRBJ2-7
CDR3aa: CASSVQDGLAGTDTQYF; d_gene: TRBD2; v_gene: TRBV7-2; abundance: many; j_gene: TRBJ2-3
CDR3aa: CASNEHAGTLNTEAFF; d_gene: NA; v_gene: TRBV6-2/TRBV6-3; abundance: few; j_gene: TRBJ1-1